The clone carrying this TCR beta chain is large in the sample. Its antigen is still unknown. Cultured CD4+ T cells had their DNA profiled by the Oncomine TCR Beta short-read assay. TCRdb reprocessed the PCR reads via MiXCR and lists one record per CDR3 protein. The sample lists around 19,000 distinct CDR3 sequences; about 52% were seen once. Germline CDR1 and CDR2: SGHVS and FQNEAQ. The CDR3 runs 14 residues. The V gene lost 2 bases and the J gene lost 3 bases, with 11 bases spanning the gap. The data derive from a study of vaccination and CD4 T cells after COVID-19. Whole-study context: Control cultures were given a CEFX pool, an HIV-1 Nef pool, or no peptide.

Treatment described: approximately 11-day PBMC culture with coronavirus spike peptide pools or control peptides (ViraFEST assay). This sequence joins TRBV7-8 and TRBJ2-7; D possibly corresponds to TRBD1 (6 bases). Sequencing was carried out using CD4+ T cells from blood, cultured in vitro. This TCR was recovered from a human donor who had recovered from COVID-19. Here the CDR3 reads CASSLREGHYEQYF. In DNA form, the CDR3 reads TGTGCCAGCAGCTTAAGAGAGGGACACTACGAGCAGTACTTC. The full variable domain, rest sourced from reference TRBV7-8 and TRBJ2-7, is GAGVSQSPRYKVAKRGQDVALRCDPISGHVSLFWYQQALGQGPEFLTYFQNEAQLDKSGLPSDRFFAERPEGSVSTLKIQRTQQEDSAVYLCASSLREGHYEQYFGPGTRLTVT.